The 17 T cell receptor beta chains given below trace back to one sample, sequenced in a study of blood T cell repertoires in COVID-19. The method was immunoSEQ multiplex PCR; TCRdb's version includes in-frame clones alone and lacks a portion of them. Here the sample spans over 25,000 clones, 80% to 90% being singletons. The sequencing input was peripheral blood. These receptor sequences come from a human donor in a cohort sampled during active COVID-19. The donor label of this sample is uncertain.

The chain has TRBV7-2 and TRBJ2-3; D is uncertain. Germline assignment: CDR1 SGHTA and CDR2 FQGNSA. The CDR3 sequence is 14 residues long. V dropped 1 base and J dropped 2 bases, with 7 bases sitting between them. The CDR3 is CASSLVALTDTQYF. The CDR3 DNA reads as TGTGCCAGCAGCTTAGTGGCCCTCACAGATACGCAGTATTTT.

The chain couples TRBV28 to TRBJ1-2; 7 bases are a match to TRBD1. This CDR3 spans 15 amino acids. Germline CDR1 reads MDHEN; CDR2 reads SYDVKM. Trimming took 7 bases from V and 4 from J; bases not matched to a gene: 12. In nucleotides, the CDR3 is TGTGCCAGCACGGTAGGACAGGCGGAAATCTATGGCTACACCTTC. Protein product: CASTVGQAEIYGYTF.

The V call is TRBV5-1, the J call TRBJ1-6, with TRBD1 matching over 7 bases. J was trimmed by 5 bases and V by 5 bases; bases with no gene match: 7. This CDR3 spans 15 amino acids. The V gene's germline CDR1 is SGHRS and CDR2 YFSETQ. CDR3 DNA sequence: TGCGCCAGCAGAAGAGACGGGACAGATAATTCACCCCTCCACTTT. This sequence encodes CASRRDGTDNSPLHF. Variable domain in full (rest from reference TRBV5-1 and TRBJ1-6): KAGVTQTPRYLIKTRGQQVTLSCSPISGHRSVSWYQQTPGQGLQFLFEYFSETQRNKGNFPGRFSGRQFSNSRSEMNVSTLELGDSALYLCASRRDGTDNSPLHFGNGTRLTVT.

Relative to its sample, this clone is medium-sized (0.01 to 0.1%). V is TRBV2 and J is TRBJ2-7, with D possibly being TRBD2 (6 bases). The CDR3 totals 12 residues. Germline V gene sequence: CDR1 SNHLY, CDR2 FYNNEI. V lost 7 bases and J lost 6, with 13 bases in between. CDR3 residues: CASKGTQSEQYF. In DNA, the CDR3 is TGTGCCAGCAAAGGGACTCAGAGCGAGCAGTACTTC.

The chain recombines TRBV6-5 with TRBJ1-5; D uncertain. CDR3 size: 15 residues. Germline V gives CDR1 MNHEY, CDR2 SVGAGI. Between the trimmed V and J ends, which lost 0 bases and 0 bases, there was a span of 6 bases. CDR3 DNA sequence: TGTGCCAGCAGTTACTCGAGTAATAGCAATCAGCCCCAGCATTTT. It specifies CASSYSSNSNQPQHF.

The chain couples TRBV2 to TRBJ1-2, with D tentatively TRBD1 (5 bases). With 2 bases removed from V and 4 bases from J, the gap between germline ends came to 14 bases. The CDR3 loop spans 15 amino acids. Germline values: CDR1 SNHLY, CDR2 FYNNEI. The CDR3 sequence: CASSESRVGLYGYTF. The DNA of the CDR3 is TGTGCCAGCAGTGAAAGCAGGGTGGGACTCTATGGCTACACCTTC.

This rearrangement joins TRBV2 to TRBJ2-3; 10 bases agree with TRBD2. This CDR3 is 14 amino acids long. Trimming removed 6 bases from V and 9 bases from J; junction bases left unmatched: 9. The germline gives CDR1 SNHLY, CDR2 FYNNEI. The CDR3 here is CASSAGTSVRTQYF. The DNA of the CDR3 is TGTGCCAGCAGCGCCGGGACTAGCGTTAGAACGCAGTATTTT.

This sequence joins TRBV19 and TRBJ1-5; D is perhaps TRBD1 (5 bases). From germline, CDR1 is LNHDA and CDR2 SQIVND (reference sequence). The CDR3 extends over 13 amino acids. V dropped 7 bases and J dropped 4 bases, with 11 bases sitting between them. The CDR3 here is CASKTAGNQPQHF. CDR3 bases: TGTGCCAGTAAGACAGCGGGTAATCAGCCCCAGCATTTT.

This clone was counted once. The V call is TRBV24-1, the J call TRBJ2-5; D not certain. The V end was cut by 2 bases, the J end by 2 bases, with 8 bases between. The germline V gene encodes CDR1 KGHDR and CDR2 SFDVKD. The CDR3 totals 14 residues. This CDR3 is CATSDSGSQETQYF. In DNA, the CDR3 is TGTGCCACCAGTGATTCTGGCAGTCAAGAGACCCAGTACTTC.

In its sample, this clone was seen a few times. This chain's CDR3 is CASSEDRGWTGELFF. In DNA form, the CDR3 reads TGTGCCAGCAGTGAAGACAGGGGATGGACCGGGGAGCTGTTTTTT. The chain recombines TRBV6-1 with TRBJ2-2; 7 nucleotides align to TRBD1. J lost 5 bases, V lost 1 base, and 4 bases had no gene match. The CDR3 consists of 15 residues. CDR1 MNHNS and CDR2 SASEGT come from the germline V gene.

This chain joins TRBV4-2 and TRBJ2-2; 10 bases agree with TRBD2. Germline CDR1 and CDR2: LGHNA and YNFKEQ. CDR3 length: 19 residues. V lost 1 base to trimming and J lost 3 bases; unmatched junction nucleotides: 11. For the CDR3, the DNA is TGTGCCAGCAGCCAAGCCAGGTCAGCGGGGGGGCCGCACACCGGGGAGCTGTTTTTT. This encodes CASSQARSAGGPHTGELFF.

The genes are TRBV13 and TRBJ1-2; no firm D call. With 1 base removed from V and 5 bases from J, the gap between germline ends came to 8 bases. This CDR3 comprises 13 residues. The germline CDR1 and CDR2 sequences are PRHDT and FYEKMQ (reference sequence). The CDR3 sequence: CASSLETRYGYTF. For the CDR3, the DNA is TGTGCCAGCAGCTTAGAAACTCGGTATGGCTACACCTTC.

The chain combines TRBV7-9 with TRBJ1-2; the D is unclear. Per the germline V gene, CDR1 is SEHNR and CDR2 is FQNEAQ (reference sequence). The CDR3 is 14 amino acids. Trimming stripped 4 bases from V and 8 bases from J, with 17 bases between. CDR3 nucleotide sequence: TGTGCCAGCAGCTCCCTCGCGGCTTTCTCGGGCTACACCTTC. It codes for CASSSLAAFSGYTF.

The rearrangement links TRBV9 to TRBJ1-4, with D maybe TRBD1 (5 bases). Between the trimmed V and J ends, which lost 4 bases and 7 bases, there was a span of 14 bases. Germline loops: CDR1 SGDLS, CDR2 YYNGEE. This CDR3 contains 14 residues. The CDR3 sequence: CASSPRQTSEKLFF. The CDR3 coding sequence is TGTGCCAGCAGCCCTAGACAGACGAGTGAAAAACTGTTTTTT.

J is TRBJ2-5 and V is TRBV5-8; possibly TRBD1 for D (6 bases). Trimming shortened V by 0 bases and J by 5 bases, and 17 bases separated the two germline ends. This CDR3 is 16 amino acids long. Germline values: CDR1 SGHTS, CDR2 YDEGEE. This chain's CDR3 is CASSLVTGGLGETQYF. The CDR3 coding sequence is TGTGCCAGCAGCTTGGTGACAGGCGGCTTGGGGGAGACCCAGTACTTC.

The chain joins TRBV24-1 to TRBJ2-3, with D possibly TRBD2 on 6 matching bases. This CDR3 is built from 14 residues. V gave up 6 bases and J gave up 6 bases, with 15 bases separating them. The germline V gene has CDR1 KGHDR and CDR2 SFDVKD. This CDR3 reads CATSPGTLDDTQYF. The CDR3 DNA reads TGTGCCACCAGTCCCGGGACTTTGGACGATACGCAGTATTTT.

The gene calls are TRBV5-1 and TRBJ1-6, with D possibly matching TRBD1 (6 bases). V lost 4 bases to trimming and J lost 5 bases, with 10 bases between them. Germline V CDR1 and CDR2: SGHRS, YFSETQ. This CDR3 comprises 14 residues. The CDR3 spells CASSRDTNNSPLHF. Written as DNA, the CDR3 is TGCGCCAGCAGCCGGGACACGAATAATTCACCCCTCCACTTT.